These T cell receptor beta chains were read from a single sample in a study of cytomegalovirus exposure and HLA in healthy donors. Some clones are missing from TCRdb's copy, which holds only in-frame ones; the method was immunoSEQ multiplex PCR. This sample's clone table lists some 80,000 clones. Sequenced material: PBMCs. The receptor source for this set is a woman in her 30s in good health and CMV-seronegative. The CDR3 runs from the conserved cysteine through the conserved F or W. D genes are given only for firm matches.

CDR3 DNA: TGTGCCAGCAGGGCCAGCACAGATACGCAGTATTTT; CDR3 protein: CASRASTDTQYF; V gene: TRBV25-1; J gene: TRBJ2-3; D gene: NA
CDR3 DNA: TGTGCCTGGAGTAAGGACAGTAATTCACCCCTCCACTTT; CDR3 protein: CAWSKDSNSPLHF; V gene: TRBV30; J gene: TRBJ1-6; D gene: NA
CDR3 DNA: TGCAGCGTAGCCGGGACAGCCCGCACAGATACGCAGTATTTT; CDR3 protein: CSVAGTARTDTQYF; V gene: TRBV29-1; J gene: TRBJ2-3; D gene: TRBD1
CDR3 DNA: TGTGCCAGCAGCCGAGAATCCCTAGCGGGGGGACTAAATGAGCAGTTCTTC; CDR3 protein: CASSRESLAGGLNEQFF; V gene: TRBV4-2; J gene: TRBJ2-1; D gene: TRBD2
CDR3 DNA: TGTGCCAGCAGCTTCGCGGGACAGGGCCGGTACGAGCAGTACTTC; CDR3 protein: CASSFAGQGRYEQYF; V gene: TRBV5-8; J gene: TRBJ2-7; D gene: TRBD1
CDR3 DNA: TGCAGCGTTGCTACCGGGACAGGTACTGGCTACACCTTC; CDR3 protein: CSVATGTGTGYTF; V gene: TRBV29-1; J gene: TRBJ1-2; D gene: TRBD1
CDR3 DNA: TGTGCCAGTAGTCCTAGCGGGAGTATATACGAGCAGTACTTC; CDR3 protein: CASSPSGSIYEQYF; V gene: TRBV19; J gene: TRBJ2-7; D gene: TRBD2
CDR3 DNA: TGTGCCTGGAGTGGGGGTTTTGAGGGCCTTACTGGTATTGCCGCCCTCTCTGGGGCCAACGTCCTGACTTTC; CDR3 protein: CAWSGGFEGLTGIAALSGANVLTF; V gene: TRBV30; J gene: TRBJ2-6; D gene: NA
CDR3 DNA: TGTGCCAGCAATATGAACACTGAAGCTTTCTTT; CDR3 protein: CASNMNTEAFF; V gene: TRBV6-1; J gene: TRBJ1-1; D gene: NA
CDR3 DNA: TGTGCCAGCAGCCCGCAGGGGGCCTTCTACGAGCAGTACTTC; CDR3 protein: CASSPQGAFYEQYF; V gene: TRBV11-2; J gene: TRBJ2-7; D gene: TRBD1
CDR3 DNA: TGTGCCAGCTCACCCTCGCTGGGGGACACCTTCTATGGCTACACCTTC; CDR3 protein: CASSPSLGDTFYGYTF; V gene: TRBV18; J gene: TRBJ1-2; D gene: NA
CDR3 DNA: TGTGCCACGGGACTTTCACGTGGGTCACCCCTCCACTTT; CDR3 protein: CATGLSRGSPLHF; V gene: TRBV19; J gene: TRBJ1-6; D gene: NA
CDR3 DNA: TGTGCCAGTAGTATTCCCTCGGGACAGAGCTATGGCTACACCTTC; CDR3 protein: CASSIPSGQSYGYTF; V gene: TRBV19; J gene: TRBJ1-2; D gene: TRBD1
CDR3 DNA: TGTGCCAGCACCGAGGTGCAGGGGGGCGGTGAAAAACTGTTTTTT; CDR3 protein: CASTEVQGGGEKLFF; V gene: TRBV2; J gene: TRBJ1-4; D gene: TRBD1
CDR3 DNA: TGTGCCAGCAGTTATACTAGAGGCTCAACCGGGGAGCTGTTTTTT; CDR3 protein: CASSYTRGSTGELFF; V gene: TRBV6-5; J gene: TRBJ2-2; D gene: NA
CDR3 DNA: TGTGCCAGCAGTGTCCCGACAGGGAGAACTGAAGCTTTCTTT; CDR3 protein: CASSVPTGRTEAFF; V gene: TRBV6-1; J gene: TRBJ1-1; D gene: TRBD1
CDR3 DNA: TGTGCCAGCAGCTTTACGGGGTCCTACGAGCAGTACTTC; CDR3 protein: CASSFTGSYEQYF; V gene: TRBV7-9; J gene: TRBJ2-7; D gene: NA
CDR3 DNA: TGCGCCAGCAGCTTGAGGGCCCCACTAGCGAGGAGCTCCTACGAGCAGTACTTC; CDR3 protein: CASSLRAPLARSSYEQYF; V gene: TRBV5-1; J gene: TRBJ2-7; D gene: TRBD2
CDR3 DNA: TGTGCCAGCAGCTTCGGGGATACGCAGTATTTT; CDR3 protein: CASSFGDTQYF; V gene: TRBV7-9; J gene: TRBJ2-3; D gene: NA
CDR3 DNA: TGTGCCAGCAGCTTCGGGGAGAACGGGGAGCTGTTTTTT; CDR3 protein: CASSFGENGELFF; V gene: TRBV7-6; J gene: TRBJ2-2; D gene: NA
CDR3 DNA: TGTGCCAGCGCAGCGGGACAGGGTTATTCACCCCTCCACTTT; CDR3 protein: CASAAGQGYSPLHF; V gene: TRBV27; J gene: TRBJ1-6; D gene: TRBD1
CDR3 DNA: TGTGCCTGGAGATCGGGGGGTTTAGATCAGCCCCAGCATTTT; CDR3 protein: CAWRSGGLDQPQHF; V gene: TRBV30; J gene: TRBJ1-5; D gene: NA
CDR3 DNA: TGTGCCAGCAGCCCAGGGGCTGACTTGCGAGATGGCTACACCTTC; CDR3 protein: CASSPGADLRDGYTF; V gene: TRBV5-4; J gene: TRBJ1-2; D gene: NA
CDR3 DNA: TGTGCCAGCACCAAGGGACAGGGGAGCGCGCTCGAGCAGTACTTC; CDR3 protein: CASTKGQGSALEQYF; V gene: TRBV6-1; J gene: TRBJ2-7; D gene: TRBD1
CDR3 DNA: TGTGCCAGCAGCTCACTTGACAGGGGACGCTACGAGCAGTACTTC; CDR3 protein: CASSSLDRGRYEQYF; V gene: TRBV6-6; J gene: TRBJ2-7; D gene: TRBD1
CDR3 DNA: TGCAGCGTTGCTTTTTCAGCGCTTTCCTACGAGCAGTACTTC; CDR3 protein: CSVAFSALSYEQYF; V gene: TRBV29-1; J gene: TRBJ2-7; D gene: NA
CDR3 DNA: TGTGCCAGTAGTACCGGGATTTCAACTAATGAAAAACTGTTTTTT; CDR3 protein: CASSTGISTNEKLFF; V gene: TRBV19; J gene: TRBJ1-4; D gene: NA
CDR3 DNA: TGTGCCAGTAGCCAGGGGACAGGGGGAAACACCATATATTTT; CDR3 protein: CASSQGTGGNTIYF; V gene: TRBV19; J gene: TRBJ1-3; D gene: TRBD1
CDR3 DNA: TGTGCCTGGAGCCGGACATTAAGCGAGCAGTACTTC; CDR3 protein: CAWSRTLSEQYF; V gene: TRBV30; J gene: TRBJ2-7; D gene: NA
CDR3 DNA: TGTGCCAGCAGCGGGGGGGGGAAATGGACTCAGCCCCAGCATTTT; CDR3 protein: CASSGGGKWTQPQHF; V gene: TRBV6-1; J gene: TRBJ1-5; D gene: NA
CDR3 DNA: TGTGCCAGCAGTGAATTAGCGGGAGGGGCCTACGAGCAGTACTTC; CDR3 protein: CASSELAGGAYEQYF; V gene: TRBV6-1; J gene: TRBJ2-7; D gene: TRBD2
CDR3 DNA: TGTGCCAGCAGACCTACAGGGTCGGATAAGCAGTATTTT; CDR3 protein: CASRPTGSDKQYF; V gene: TRBV5-6; J gene: TRBJ2-3; D gene: NA
CDR3 DNA: TGCGCCAGCAGCAAGATGCTGACAGGGGCTAATGAAAAACTGTTTTTT; CDR3 protein: CASSKMLTGANEKLFF; V gene: TRBV4-1; J gene: TRBJ1-4; D gene: TRBD1
CDR3 DNA: TGTGCCAGCAGTGAGGGGACAGGGCCCTTGAACACTGAAGCTTTCTTT; CDR3 protein: CASSEGTGPLNTEAFF; V gene: TRBV2; J gene: TRBJ1-1; D gene: TRBD1
CDR3 DNA: TGTGCCAGCAGCGCCGGGACAGGGGCCCTCTATGGCTACACCTTC; CDR3 protein: CASSAGTGALYGYTF; V gene: TRBV2; J gene: TRBJ1-2; D gene: TRBD1
CDR3 DNA: TGTGCCAGCAGCTTAAGCAGGGCGAATGAGCAGTTCTTC; CDR3 protein: CASSLSRANEQFF; V gene: TRBV7-9; J gene: TRBJ2-1; D gene: NA
CDR3 DNA: TGTGCCAGCAGTTACTTCAGGGGTATCACTGAAGCTTTCTTT; CDR3 protein: CASSYFRGITEAFF; V gene: TRBV6-5; J gene: TRBJ1-1; D gene: NA
CDR3 DNA: TGTGCCAGCAGCCCTGAACAGGACTCCTACGAGCAGTACTTC; CDR3 protein: CASSPEQDSYEQYF; V gene: TRBV14; J gene: TRBJ2-7; D gene: NA
CDR3 DNA: TGTGCCAGCAGCCCCCGGAGCGAGAACACTGAAGCTTTCTTT; CDR3 protein: CASSPRSENTEAFF; V gene: TRBV7-9; J gene: TRBJ1-1; D gene: NA
CDR3 DNA: TGTGCCAGCAGTGACCCGGGACAGGGGACTGGCTACACCTTC; CDR3 protein: CASSDPGQGTGYTF; V gene: TRBV28; J gene: TRBJ1-2; D gene: TRBD1
CDR3 DNA: TGTGCCAGCAGCCCACAGGGGAGATGGTCCGACAATGAGCAGTTCTTC; CDR3 protein: CASSPQGRWSDNEQFF; V gene: TRBV11-1; J gene: TRBJ2-1; D gene: TRBD1
CDR3 DNA: TGTGCCAGCAGTTTTAGCGACAGGGACGAGCAGTACTTC; CDR3 protein: CASSFSDRDEQYF; V gene: TRBV7-9; J gene: TRBJ2-7; D gene: TRBD1